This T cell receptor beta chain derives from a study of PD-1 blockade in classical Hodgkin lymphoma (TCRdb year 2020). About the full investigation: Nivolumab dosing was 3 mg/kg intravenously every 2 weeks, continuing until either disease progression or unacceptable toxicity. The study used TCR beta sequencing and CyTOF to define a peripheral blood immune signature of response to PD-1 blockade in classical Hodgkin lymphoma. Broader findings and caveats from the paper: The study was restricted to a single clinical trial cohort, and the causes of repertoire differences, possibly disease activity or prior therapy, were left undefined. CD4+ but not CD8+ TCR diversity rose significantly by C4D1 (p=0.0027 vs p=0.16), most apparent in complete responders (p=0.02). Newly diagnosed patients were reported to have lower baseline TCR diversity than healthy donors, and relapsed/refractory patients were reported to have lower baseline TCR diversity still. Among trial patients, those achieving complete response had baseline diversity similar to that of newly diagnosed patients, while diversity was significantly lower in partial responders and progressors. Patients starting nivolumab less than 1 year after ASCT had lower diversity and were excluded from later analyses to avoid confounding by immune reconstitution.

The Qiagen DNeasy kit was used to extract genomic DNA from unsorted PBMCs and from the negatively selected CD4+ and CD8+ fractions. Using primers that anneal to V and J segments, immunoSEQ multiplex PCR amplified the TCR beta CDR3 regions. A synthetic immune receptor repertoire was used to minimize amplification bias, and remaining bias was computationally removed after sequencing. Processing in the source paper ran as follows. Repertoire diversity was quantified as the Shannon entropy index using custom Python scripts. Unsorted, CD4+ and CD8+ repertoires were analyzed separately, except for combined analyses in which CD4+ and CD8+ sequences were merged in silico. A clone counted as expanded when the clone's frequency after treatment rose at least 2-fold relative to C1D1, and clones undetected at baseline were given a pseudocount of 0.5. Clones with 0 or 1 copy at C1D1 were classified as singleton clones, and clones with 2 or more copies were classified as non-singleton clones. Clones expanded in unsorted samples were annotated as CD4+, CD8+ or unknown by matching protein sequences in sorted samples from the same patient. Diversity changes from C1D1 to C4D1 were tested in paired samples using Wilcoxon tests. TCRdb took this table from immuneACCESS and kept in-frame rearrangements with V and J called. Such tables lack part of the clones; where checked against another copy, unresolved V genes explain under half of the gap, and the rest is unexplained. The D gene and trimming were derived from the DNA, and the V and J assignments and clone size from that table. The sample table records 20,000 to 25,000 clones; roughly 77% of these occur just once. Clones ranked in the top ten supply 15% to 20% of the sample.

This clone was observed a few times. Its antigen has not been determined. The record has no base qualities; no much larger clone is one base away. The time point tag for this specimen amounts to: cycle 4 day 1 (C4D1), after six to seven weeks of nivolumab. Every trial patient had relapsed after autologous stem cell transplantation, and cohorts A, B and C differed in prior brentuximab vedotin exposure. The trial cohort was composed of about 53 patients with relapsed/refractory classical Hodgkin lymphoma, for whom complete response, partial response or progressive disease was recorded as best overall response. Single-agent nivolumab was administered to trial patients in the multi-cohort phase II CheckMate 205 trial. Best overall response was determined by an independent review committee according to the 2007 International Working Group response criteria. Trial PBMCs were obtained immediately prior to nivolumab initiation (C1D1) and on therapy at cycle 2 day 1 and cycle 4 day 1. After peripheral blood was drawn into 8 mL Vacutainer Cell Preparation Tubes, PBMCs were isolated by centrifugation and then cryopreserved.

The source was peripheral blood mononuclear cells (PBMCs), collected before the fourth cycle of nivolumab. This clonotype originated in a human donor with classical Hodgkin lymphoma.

The DNA reads as follows: TGTGCCAGCAGCTTGGGGCCTAGCTCTCTGGAAGAGCAGTACTTC. Its translation reads: CASSLGPSSLEEQYF. The chain joins TRBV5-6 to TRBJ2-7; the D gene is perhaps TRBD2, from 5 matching bases. Trimming at the junction amounts to 0 bases on V and 7 bases on J, and the germline ends lie 17 bases apart. CDR1 and CDR2, looked up from the germline V gene, are SGHDT and YYEEEE. The CDR3, cysteine through phenylalanine, is 15 amino acids long. Left in the record is the CDR3 DNA by itself, 45 bases read in frame from the first base.